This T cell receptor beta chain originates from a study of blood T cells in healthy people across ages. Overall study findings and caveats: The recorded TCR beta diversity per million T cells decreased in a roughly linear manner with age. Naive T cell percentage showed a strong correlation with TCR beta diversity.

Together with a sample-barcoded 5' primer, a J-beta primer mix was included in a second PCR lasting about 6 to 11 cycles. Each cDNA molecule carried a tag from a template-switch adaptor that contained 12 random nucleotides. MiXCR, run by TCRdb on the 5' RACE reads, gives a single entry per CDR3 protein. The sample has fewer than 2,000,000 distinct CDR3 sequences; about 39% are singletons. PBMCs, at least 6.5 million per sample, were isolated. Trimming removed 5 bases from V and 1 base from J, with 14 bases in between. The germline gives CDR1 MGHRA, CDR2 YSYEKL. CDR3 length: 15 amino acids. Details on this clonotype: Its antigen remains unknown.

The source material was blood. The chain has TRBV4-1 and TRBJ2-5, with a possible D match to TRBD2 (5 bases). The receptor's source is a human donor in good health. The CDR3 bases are TGCGCCAGCAGCTATTGGAATAGCGTCCAAGAGACCCAGTACTTC. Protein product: CASSYWNSVQETQYF.